This T cell receptor (beta chain) derives from a study of blood T cell repertoires in COVID-19. At the level of the study: Sites across the United States, Italy and Spain contributed samples from acute and convalescent COVID-19. Sources were T cells, B-cell-depleted T cells, or PBMCs; the material itself was cDNA or gDNA.

Source study methods: Researchers report that nucleated cell counts were estimated from reference gene primer amplification. Measured with immunoSEQ multiplex PCR; TCRdb has only the in-frame clones, and not every one. V, J and clone size are those of that table, while D and trimming were read from the DNA. This table holds hundreds of thousands of clones, roughly 87% found once. The length of the CDR3 is 13 residues. V lost 3 bases and J lost 1, with 6 bases in between. From germline, CDR1 is SEHNR and CDR2 FQNEAQ (reference sequence). The clonotype was recovered from a man aged 60-69 years who had recovered from COVID-19. The chain uses TRBV7-9 and TRBJ1-1; D gene uncertain. The sequenced material came from peripheral blood. The DNA of the CDR3 is TGTGCCAGCAGCTTTTCAGGGAACACTGAAGCTTTCTTT. Its translation is CASSFSGNTEAFF.